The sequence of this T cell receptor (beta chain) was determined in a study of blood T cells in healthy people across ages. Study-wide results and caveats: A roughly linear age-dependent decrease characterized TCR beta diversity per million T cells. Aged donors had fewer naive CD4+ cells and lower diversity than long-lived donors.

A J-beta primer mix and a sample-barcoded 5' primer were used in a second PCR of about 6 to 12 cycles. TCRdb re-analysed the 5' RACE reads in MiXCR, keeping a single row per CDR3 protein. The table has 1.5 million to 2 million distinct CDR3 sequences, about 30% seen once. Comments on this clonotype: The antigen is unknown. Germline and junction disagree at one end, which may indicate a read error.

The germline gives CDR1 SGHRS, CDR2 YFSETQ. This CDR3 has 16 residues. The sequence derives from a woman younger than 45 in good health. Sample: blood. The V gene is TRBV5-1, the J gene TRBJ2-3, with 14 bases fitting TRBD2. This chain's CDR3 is CANSLTSGGASDTQYF. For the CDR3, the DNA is TGCGCCAACAGCTTGACTAGCGGGGGGGCCTCCGATACGCAGTATTTT.